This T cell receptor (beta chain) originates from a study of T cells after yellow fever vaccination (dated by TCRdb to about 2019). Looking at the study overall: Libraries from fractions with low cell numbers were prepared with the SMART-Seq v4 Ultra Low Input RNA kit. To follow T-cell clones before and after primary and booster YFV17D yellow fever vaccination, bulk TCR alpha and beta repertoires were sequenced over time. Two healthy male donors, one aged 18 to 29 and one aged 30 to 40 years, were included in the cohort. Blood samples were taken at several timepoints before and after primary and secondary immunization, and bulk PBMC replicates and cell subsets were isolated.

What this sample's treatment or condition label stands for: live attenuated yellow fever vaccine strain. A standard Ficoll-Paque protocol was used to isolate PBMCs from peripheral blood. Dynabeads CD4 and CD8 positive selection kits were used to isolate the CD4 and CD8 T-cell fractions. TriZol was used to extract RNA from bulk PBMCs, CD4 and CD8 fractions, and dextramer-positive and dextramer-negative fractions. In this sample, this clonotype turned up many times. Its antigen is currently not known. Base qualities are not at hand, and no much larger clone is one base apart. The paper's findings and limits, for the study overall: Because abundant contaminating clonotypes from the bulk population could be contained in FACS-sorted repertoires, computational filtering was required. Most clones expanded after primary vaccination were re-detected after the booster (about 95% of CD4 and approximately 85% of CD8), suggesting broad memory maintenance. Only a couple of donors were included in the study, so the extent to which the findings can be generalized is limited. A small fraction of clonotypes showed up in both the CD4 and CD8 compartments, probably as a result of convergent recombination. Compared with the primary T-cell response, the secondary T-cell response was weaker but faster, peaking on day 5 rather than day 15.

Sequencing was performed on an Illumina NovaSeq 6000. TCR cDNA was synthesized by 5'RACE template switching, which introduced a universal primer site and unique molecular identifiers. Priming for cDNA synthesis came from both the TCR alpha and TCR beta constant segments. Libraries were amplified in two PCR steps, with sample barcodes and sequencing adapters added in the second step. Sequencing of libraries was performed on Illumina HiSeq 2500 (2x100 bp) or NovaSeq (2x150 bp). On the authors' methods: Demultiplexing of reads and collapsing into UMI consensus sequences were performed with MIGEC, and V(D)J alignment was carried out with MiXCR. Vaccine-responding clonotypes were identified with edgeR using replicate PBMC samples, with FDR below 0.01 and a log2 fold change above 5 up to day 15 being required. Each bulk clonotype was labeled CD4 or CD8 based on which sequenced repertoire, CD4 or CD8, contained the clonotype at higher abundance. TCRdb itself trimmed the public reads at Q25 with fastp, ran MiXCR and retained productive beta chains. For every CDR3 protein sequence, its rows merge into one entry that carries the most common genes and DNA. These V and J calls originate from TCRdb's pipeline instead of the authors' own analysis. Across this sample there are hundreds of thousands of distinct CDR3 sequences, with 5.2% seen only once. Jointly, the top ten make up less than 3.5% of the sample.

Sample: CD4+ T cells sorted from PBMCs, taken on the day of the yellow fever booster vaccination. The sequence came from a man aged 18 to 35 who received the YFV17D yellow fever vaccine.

The CDR3 reads as follows: CSAREAGGNTIYF. The DNA sequence is TGCAGTGCTAGGGAGGCAGGAGGAAACACCATATATTTT. The chain links TRBV20-1 with TRBJ1-3; too little of a D gene remains to name it. From the cysteine up to the phenylalanine, the CDR3 has a length of 13 residues. Left in the record is the CDR3 DNA by itself, 39 bases read in frame from the first base. CDR1 and CDR2, looked up from the germline V gene (reference sequence), are DFQATT and SNEGSKA. V and J are truncated by 3 bases and 4 bases respectively, leaving an intervening sequence of 10 bases.